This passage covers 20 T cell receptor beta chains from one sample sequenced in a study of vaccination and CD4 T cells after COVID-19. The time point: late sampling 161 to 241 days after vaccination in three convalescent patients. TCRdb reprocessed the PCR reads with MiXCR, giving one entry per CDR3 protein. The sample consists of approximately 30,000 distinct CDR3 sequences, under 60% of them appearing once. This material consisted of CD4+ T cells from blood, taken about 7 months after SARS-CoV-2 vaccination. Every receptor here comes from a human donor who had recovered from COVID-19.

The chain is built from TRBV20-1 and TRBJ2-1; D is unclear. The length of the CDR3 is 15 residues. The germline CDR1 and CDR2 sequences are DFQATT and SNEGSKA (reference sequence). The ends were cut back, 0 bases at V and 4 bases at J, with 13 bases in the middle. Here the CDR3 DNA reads TGCAGTGCTAGAGATAGTCAGAGCACTTACAATGAGCAGTTCTTC. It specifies CSARDSQSTYNEQFF.

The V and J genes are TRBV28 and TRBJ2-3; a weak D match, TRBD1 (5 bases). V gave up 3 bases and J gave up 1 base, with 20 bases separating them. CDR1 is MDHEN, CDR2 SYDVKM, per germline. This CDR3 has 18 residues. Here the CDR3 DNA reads TGTGCCAGCAGTTTGGAAGGGGAACCCGAAAAGGGCACAGATACGCAGTATTTT. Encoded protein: CASSLEGEPEKGTDTQYF.

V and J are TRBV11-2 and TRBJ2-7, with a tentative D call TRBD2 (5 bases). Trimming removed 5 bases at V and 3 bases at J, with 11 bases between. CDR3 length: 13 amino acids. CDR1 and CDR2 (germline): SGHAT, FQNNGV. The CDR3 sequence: CASSQTTDYEQYF. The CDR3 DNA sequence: TGTGCCAGCAGCCAGACTACTGACTACGAGCAGTACTTC.

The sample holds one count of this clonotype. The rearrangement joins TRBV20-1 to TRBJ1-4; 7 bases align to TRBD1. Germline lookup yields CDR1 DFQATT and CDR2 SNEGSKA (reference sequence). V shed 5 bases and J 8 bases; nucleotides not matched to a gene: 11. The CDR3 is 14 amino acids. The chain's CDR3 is CSAPRQGLEEKLFF. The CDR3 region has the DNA TGCAGTGCTCCTAGACAGGGACTTGAGGAAAAACTGTTTTTT.

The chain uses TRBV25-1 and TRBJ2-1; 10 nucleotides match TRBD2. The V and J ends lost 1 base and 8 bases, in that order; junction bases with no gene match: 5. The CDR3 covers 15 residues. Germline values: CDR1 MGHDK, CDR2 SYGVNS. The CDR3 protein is CASSESLAGVYEQFF. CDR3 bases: TGTGCCAGCAGTGAATCCCTAGCGGGAGTTTATGAGCAGTTCTTC.

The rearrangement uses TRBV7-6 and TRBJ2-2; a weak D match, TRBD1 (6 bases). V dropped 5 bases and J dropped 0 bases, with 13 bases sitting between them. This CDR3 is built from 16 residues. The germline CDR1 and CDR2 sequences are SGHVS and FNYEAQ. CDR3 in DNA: TGTGCCAGCAGCCTACGGACAGATTCGAACACCGGGGAGCTGTTTTTT. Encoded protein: CASSLRTDSNTGELFF.

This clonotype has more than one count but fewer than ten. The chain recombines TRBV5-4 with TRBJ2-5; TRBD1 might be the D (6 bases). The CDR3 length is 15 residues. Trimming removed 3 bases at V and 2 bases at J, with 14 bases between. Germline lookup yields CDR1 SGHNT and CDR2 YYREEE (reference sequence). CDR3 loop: CASSSAGQRQETQYF. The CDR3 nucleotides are TGTGCCAGCAGCTCTGCAGGACAGAGACAAGAGACCCAGTACTTC.

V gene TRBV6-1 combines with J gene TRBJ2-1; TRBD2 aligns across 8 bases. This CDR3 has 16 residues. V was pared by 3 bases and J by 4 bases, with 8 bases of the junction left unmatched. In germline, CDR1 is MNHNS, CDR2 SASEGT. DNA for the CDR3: TGTGCCAGCAGTGAGTACGTACTAGCGGAGTACAATGAGCAGTTCTTC. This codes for CASSEYVLAEYNEQFF.

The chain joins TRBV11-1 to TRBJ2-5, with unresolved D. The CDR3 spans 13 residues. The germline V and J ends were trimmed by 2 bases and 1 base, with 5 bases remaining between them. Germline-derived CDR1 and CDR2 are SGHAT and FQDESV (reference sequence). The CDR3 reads CASSLYLQETQYF. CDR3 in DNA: TGTGCCAGCAGCTTATACCTCCAAGAGACCCAGTACTTC.

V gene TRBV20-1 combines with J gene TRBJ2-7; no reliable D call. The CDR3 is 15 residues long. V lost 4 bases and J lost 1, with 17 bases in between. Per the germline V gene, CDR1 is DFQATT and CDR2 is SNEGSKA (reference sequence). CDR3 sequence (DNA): TGCAGTGCTATACACCAGAGGAAAAATTCCTACGAGCAGTACTTC. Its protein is CSAIHQRKNSYEQYF.

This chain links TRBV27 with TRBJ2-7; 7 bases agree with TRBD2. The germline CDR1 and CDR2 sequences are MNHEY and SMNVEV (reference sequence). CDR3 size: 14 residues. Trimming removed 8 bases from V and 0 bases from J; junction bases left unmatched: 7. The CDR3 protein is CASGLAASSYEQYF. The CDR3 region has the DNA TGTGCCAGCGGGCTAGCGGCCAGCTCCTACGAGCAGTACTTC.

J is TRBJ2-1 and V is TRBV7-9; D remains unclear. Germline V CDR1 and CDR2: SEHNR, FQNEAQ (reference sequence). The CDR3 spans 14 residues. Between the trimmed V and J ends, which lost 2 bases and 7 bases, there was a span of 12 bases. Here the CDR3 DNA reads TGTGCCAGCAGCTTACTGTCGGGCAAAAATGAGCAGTTCTTC. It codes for CASSLLSGKNEQFF.

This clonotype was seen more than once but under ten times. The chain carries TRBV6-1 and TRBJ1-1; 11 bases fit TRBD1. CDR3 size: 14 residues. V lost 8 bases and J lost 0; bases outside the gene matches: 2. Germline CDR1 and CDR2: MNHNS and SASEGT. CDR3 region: CASGTGGLNTEAFF. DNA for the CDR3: TGTGCCAGCGGGACAGGGGGATTGAACACTGAAGCTTTCTTT.

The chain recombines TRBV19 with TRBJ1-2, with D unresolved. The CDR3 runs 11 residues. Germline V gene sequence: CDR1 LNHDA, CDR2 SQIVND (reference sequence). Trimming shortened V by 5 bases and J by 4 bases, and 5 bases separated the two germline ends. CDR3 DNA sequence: TGTGCCAGTAGTGGCAGCTATGGCTACACCTTC. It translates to CASSGSYGYTF.

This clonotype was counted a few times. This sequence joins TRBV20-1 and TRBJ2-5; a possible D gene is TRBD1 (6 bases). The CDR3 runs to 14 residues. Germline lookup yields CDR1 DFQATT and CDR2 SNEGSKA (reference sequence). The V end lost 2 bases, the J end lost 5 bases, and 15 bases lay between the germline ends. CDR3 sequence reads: CSARNPGVSETQYF. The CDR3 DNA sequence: TGCAGTGCTAGAAACCCAGGGGTTTCGGAGACCCAGTACTTC.

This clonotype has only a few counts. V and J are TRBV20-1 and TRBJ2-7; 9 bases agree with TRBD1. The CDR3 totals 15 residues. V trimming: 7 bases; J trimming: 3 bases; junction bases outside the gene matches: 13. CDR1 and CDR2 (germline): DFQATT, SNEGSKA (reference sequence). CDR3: CSVKPRDRVIYEQYF. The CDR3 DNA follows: TGCAGTGTTAAGCCCAGGGACAGGGTAATCTACGAGCAGTACTTC.

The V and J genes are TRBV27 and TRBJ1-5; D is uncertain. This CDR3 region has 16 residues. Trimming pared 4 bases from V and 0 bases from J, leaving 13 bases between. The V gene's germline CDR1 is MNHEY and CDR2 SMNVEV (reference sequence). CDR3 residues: CASSSAGRNSNQPQHF. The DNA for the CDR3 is TGTGCCAGCAGTTCGGCAGGCCGAAATAGCAATCAGCCCCAGCATTTT.

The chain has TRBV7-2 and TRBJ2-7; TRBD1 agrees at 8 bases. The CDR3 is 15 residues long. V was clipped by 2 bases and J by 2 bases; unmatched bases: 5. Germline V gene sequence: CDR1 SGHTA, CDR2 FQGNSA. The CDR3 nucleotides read TGTGCCAGCAGCTTAAAAGGACAGGGACCCTACGAGCAGTACTTC. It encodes CASSLKGQGPYEQYF.

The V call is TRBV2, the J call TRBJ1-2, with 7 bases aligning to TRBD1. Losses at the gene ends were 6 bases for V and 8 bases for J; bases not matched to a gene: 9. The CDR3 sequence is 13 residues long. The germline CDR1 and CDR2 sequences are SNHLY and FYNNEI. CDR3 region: CASSRQGVGGYTF. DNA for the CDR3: TGTGCCAGCAGCCGACAGGGCGTCGGGGGCTACACCTTC.

CDR3 sequence reads: CASSRGPSGFGLETQYF. The CDR3 DNA is TGTGCCAGCAGTCGCGGACCTAGCGGGTTCGGTTTAGAGACCCAGTACTTC. The V and J genes are TRBV6-1 and TRBJ2-5; 8 nucleotides align to TRBD2. V was pared by 5 bases and J by 4 bases, with 15 bases of the junction left unmatched. The CDR3 runs to 17 residues. The germline V gene has CDR1 MNHNS and CDR2 SASEGT.